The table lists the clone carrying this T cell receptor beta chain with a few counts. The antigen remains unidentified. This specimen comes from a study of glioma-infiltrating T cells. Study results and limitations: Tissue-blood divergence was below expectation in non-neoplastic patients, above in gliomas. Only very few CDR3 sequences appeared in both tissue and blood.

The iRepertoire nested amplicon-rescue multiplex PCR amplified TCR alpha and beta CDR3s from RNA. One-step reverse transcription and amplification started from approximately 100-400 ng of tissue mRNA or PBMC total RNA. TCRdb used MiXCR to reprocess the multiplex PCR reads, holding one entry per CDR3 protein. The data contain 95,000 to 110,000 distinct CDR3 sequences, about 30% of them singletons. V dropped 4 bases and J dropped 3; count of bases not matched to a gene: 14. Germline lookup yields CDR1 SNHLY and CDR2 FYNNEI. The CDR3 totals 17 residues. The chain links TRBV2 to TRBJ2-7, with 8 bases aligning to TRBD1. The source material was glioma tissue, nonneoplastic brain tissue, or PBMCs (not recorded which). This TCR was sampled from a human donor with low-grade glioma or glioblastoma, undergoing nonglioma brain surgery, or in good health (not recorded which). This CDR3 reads CASSGTHPQGAIYEQYF. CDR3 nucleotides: TGTGCCAGCAGTGGGACCCACCCCCAGGGGGCAATCTACGAGCAGTACTTC.